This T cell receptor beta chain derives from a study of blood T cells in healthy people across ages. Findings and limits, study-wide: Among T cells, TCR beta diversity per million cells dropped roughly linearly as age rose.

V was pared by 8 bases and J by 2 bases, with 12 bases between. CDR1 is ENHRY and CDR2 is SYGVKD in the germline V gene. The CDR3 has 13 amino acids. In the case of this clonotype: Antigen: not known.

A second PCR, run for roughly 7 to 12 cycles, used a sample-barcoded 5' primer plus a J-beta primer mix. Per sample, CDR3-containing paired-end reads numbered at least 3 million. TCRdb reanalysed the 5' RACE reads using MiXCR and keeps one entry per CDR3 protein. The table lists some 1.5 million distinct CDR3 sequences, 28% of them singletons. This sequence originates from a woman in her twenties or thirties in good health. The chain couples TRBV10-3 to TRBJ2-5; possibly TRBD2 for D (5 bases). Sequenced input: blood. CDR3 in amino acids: CAISREPQETQYF. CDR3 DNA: TGTGCCATCTCTAGGGAGCCTCAAGAGACCCAGTACTTC.